Shown below are 23 T cell receptor beta chains from a single sample sequenced in a study of control samples from healthy donors and cancer patients (dated by TCRdb to about 2020). Libraries were made using the immunoSEQ multiplex PCR assay. TCRdb obtained this table from immuneACCESS and retained in-frame rearrangements with V and J assigned. These tables miss some clones; where compared with another copy, unresolved V genes account for less than half of the shortfall, and the remainder is unexplained. This sample gives about 100,000 clones in total; approximately 84% of them show up just once. The top ten clones comprise roughly 6.5% of the sample. Source material: blood. The source is a man between 18 and 29 years old in good health.

The CDR3 reads CATYRTLLNTGELFF. The CDR3 region has the DNA TGTGCCACCTATCGGACTCTTTTGAACACCGGGGAGCTGTTTTTT. V is TRBV6-6 and J is TRBJ2-2; maybe TRBD2 (5 bases). Looked up from germline, CDR1 is MNHNY and CDR2 is SVGAGI (reference sequence). CDR3 length equals 15 residues. V was shortened by 10 bases and J by 1 base, with 16 bases between the two germline ends.

This sequence joins TRBV4-3 and TRBJ1-1; D unresolved. Germline CDR1 reads LGHNA; CDR2 reads YSLEER. Trimming cost V 5 bases and J 3 bases, with 16 bases left between them. The CDR3 is 15 residues long. This CDR3 reads CASSLPPQWYTEAFF. CDR3 DNA sequence: TGCGCCAGCAGCTTACCCCCTCAGTGGTACACTGAAGCTTTCTTT.

This chain connects TRBV3-1 (or the pseudogene TRBV3-2) to TRBJ1-2; TRBD1 matches at 11 bases. The germline gives CDR1 LGHDT, CDR2 YNNKEL (reference sequence). CDR3 size: 14 residues. V lost 4 bases to trimming and J lost 7 bases; unmatched junction nucleotides: 5. The CDR3 DNA is TGTGCCAGCAGCCTCGGACAGGGGGCTAGTGGCTACACCTTC. It specifies CASSLGQGASGYTF.

The V call is TRBV4-3, the J call TRBJ1-4, with D tentatively TRBD1 (5 bases). The germline gives CDR1 LGHNA, CDR2 YSLEER. The CDR3 has 15 amino acids. The V and J ends lost 4 bases and 1 base respectively, with 10 bases between them. The CDR3 DNA sequence: TGCGCCAGCAGCCTGGGACGACAAACTAATGAAAAACTGTTTTTT. It yields the protein CASSLGRQTNEKLFF.

This clone was detected only a few times. Germline and junction disagree at one end, which may indicate a read error. The chain uses TRBV6-1 and TRBJ1-5, with D unclear. Germline CDR1 MNHNS, CDR2 SASEGT. This CDR3 is 14 amino acids long. The chain's CDR3 is CASNEGLSNQPQHF. The CDR3 nucleotides are TGTGCCAGCAATGAAGGATTGAGCAATCAGCCCCAGCATTTT.

The DNA of the CDR3 is TGCAGCGTTGGGGAGAACACTAGAGGATACGAGCAGTACTTC. Protein sequence: CSVGENTRGYEQYF. V usage is TRBV29-1 and J usage is TRBJ2-7, with D perhaps TRBD2 (5 bases). Germline V gene sequence: CDR1 SQVTM, CDR2 ANQGSEA. The CDR3 has 14 amino acids. Trimming removed 4 bases at V and 4 bases at J, with 17 bases between.

The genes are TRBV5-4 and TRBJ1-1; weak D call: TRBD1 (5 bases). The ends were cut back, 2 bases at V and 1 base at J, with 12 bases in the middle. This CDR3 has 15 residues. Germline CDR1 reads SGHNT; CDR2 reads YYREEE (reference sequence). The CDR3 loop reads CASSLRRGTNTEAFF. The DNA of the CDR3 is TGTGCCAGCAGCTTACGCCGGGGGACGAACACTGAAGCTTTCTTT.

The V call is TRBV6-5, the J call TRBJ1-6; a possible D gene is TRBD1 (5 bases). The V and J ends lost 6 bases and 7 bases respectively, with 10 bases between them. From germline, CDR1 is MNHEY and CDR2 SVGAGI. The CDR3 loop spans 13 amino acids. For the CDR3, the DNA is TGTGCCAGCAGGGGGACGGAGAATTCACCCCTCCACTTT. Translated, it gives CASRGTENSPLHF.

V and J are TRBV5-8 and TRBJ1-1, with 8 bases that match TRBD1. V shed 1 base, J shed 3 bases, and the junction held 14 bases outside the gene matches. CDR1 SGHTS and CDR2 YDEGEE come from the germline V gene. The CDR3 has 18 residues. The CDR3 reads CASSLMGQVFPLDTEAFF. In nucleotides, the CDR3 is TGTGCCAGCAGCTTGATGGGACAGGTCTTTCCATTGGACACTGAAGCTTTCTTT.

The table lists this clone with a count of one. The gene calls are TRBV5-1 and TRBJ1-2; D not resolved. The CDR3 extends over 14 amino acids. Trimming stripped 5 bases from V and 6 bases from J, with 17 bases between. Germline V gene data show CDR1 as SGHRS and CDR2 as YFSETQ. The CDR3: CASRSGNWDHGYTF. As DNA, the CDR3 is TGCGCCAGCAGATCGGGTAACTGGGATCATGGCTACACCTTC.

This clone was seen only a few times. The chain links TRBV19 to TRBJ1-5; D possibly corresponds to TRBD1 (6 bases). The CDR3 has 15 residues. Germline V gene lookup returns CDR1 LNHDA and CDR2 SQIVND (reference sequence). V was clipped by 1 base and J by 7 bases, with 14 bases between them. CDR3 sequence: CASSIVGASGQPQHF. CDR3 sequence (DNA): TGTGCCAGTAGTATAGTGGGGGCCTCCGGGCAGCCCCAGCATTTT.

The chain recombines TRBV20-1 with TRBJ1-2, with TRBD1 matching over 9 bases. From germline, CDR1 is DFQATT and CDR2 SNEGSKA (reference sequence). CDR3 length equals 11 residues. J lost 12 bases, V lost 6 bases, and 8 bases had no gene match. In DNA, the CDR3 is TGCAGTGCGGGAGGACAGGGGAGTCACACCTTC. Translating it yields CSAGGQGSHTF.

The chain carries TRBV7-9 and TRBJ1-2; D not resolved. The V gene lost 1 base and the J gene lost 7 bases, with 10 bases spanning the gap. This CDR3 has 13 residues. Germline V CDR1 and CDR2: SEHNR, FQNEAQ (reference sequence). CDR3 sequence (DNA): TGTGCCAGCAGCTTAGAGGTTTCACGTGGCTACACCTTC. Residues: CASSLEVSRGYTF.

The chain employs TRBV5-1 and TRBJ1-3; D remains ambiguous. Germline V lookup: CDR1 SGHRS, CDR2 YFSETQ. V lost 0 bases to trimming and J lost 4 bases, with 14 bases between them. The CDR3 loop spans 16 amino acids. CDR3 sequence: CASSLDPGKSGNTIYF. In DNA, the CDR3 is TGCGCCAGCAGCTTGGATCCGGGAAAGAGCGGAAACACCATATATTTT.

The gene calls are TRBV2 and TRBJ1-1; D unclear. The CDR3 is 13 amino acids. CDR1 and CDR2 (germline): SNHLY, FYNNEI. Trimming stripped 2 bases from V and 1 base from J, with 5 bases between. The chain's CDR3 is CASSERENTEAFF. CDR3 bases: TGTGCCAGCAGTGAAAGGGAGAACACTGAAGCTTTCTTT.

The chain uses TRBV15 and TRBJ1-1, with D unclear. This CDR3 has 16 residues. Germline V CDR1 and CDR2: LNHNV, YYDKDF (reference sequence). V was shortened by 1 base and J by 0 bases, with 12 bases between the two germline ends. This CDR3 reads CATSRGRSQLNTEAFF. The DNA of the CDR3 is TGTGCCACCAGCAGAGGTAGATCCCAGCTGAACACTGAAGCTTTCTTT.

The chain uses TRBV7-6 and TRBJ1-2; 7 nucleotides align to TRBD1. The germline gives CDR1 SGHVS, CDR2 FNYEAQ. V shed 5 bases, J shed 4 bases, and the junction held 4 bases outside the gene matches. The CDR3 totals 13 residues. The CDR3 reads CASSDDRAYGYTF. CDR3 DNA sequence: TGTGCCAGCAGCGACGACAGGGCCTATGGCTACACCTTC.

The V call is TRBV7-8, the J call TRBJ1-1; D uncertain. V lost 3 bases to trimming and J lost 5 bases, with 13 bases between them. CDR1 SGHVS and CDR2 FQNEAQ come from the germline V gene. CDR3 length: 14 residues. As DNA, the CDR3 is TGTGCCAGCAGCTTGGGATCCCGGGCGACTGAAGCTTTCTTT. This gives the protein CASSLGSRATEAFF.

The chain employs TRBV5-5 and TRBJ1-3; D gene uncertain. Germline CDR1 and CDR2: SGHKS and YYEKEE (reference sequence). The CDR3 is made up of 16 amino acids. V was pared by 4 bases and J by 0 bases, with 14 bases between. For the CDR3, the DNA is TGTGCCAGCAGCCTGACTTTAATCCTCTCTGGAAACACCATATATTTT. Its translation is CASSLTLILSGNTIYF.

The V and J genes are TRBV18 and TRBJ1-5, with D tentatively TRBD1 (6 bases). There are 13 residues in the CDR3. Germline CDR1 reads KGHSH; CDR2 reads LQKENI. V dropped 3 bases and J dropped 8 bases, with 11 bases sitting between them. CDR3 bases: TGTGCCAGCTCACCTACAGGGTTAGAGCCCCAGCATTTT. Amino acids: CASSPTGLEPQHF.

The CDR3 DNA is TGCGCCAGCAGCCAAGATCGTGGCAGCCTAACTACCGGGGAGCTGTTTTTT. Translation gives CASSQDRGSLTTGELFF. The chain couples TRBV4-1 to TRBJ2-2, with D uncertain. The V gene's germline CDR1 is MGHRA and CDR2 YSYEKL. This CDR3 region has 17 residues. V was trimmed by 0 bases and J by 5 bases, leaving 16 bases between them.

The chain carries TRBV4-2 and TRBJ1-1, with 8 bases that match TRBD1. CDR1 and CDR2 from the germline V gene are LGHNA and YNFKEQ. This CDR3 has 17 residues. Trimming cost V 0 bases and J 6 bases; bases outside gene matches: 12. The CDR3 sequence: CASSQDTQGAMFPEAFF. Here the CDR3 DNA reads TGTGCCAGCAGCCAAGATACGCAGGGGGCCATGTTCCCTGAAGCTTTCTTT.

This chain links TRBV28 with TRBJ2-3; D uncertain. CDR3 length: 13 amino acids. Trimming cost V 5 bases and J 3 bases, with 9 bases left between them. Looked up from germline, CDR1 is MDHEN and CDR2 is SYDVKM. The CDR3 bases are TGTGCCAGCAGTGTCCATGGAACAGATACGCAGTATTTT. Translated: CASSVHGTDTQYF.